This T cell receptor beta chain came from a study of T-cell memory formation after mild COVID-19 (dated by TCRdb to the early 2020s). A note on the overall study: Most TCR sequence clusters were specific to one of the two donors. Longitudinal TCRalpha and TCRbeta repertoire sequencing tracked T-cell clones expanding and contracting after mild COVID-19 in a couple of donors. The cohort was made up of two young adult volunteers, one female and one male, who were previously healthy. Overall study results and their limits: Clones contracting from day 15 to 85 had balanced CD4/CD8 phenotypes, while a second wave expanding from day 15 to 37 was biased towards CD4+. The study covered only a couple of mild cases, and larger cohorts including severe cases with pre-infection samples were considered necessary. Contracting CD4+ clones appeared mostly in the CM and EM memory subsets, whereas CD8+ clones were enriched in EMRA. Some responding clones were found in pre-infection memory, which suggests that pre-existing cross-reactive memory T cells took part in the SARS-CoV-2 response. The second-wave clones that peaked on day 37 were not confirmed to be SARS-CoV-2 specific.

Ficoll-Paque density gradient centrifugation was used to isolate PBMCs. TCRdb records Illumina NovaSeq 6000 as the sequencer. TCRalpha and TCRbeta cDNA libraries were constructed by 5'RACE with constant-segment primers, with sample barcodes and unique molecular identifiers being introduced. RNA was extracted from every sample with Trizol reagent. Library amplification was performed in two PCR steps, and a second sample barcode and Illumina TruSeq adapters were introduced in the second step. Libraries were sequenced on an Illumina NovaSeq with 2 x 150 bp paired-end reads. The source study handled its data this way. The reads were demultiplexed and collapsed into UMI-guided consensus sequences using migec v1.2.7. Using mixcr v2.1.11, UMI consensuses were aligned to TRA and TRB V and J templates and then assembled into clonotypes. A clonotype was counted as expanded or contracted only when both edgeR and NoisET called the clonotype significant, with the noise models trained on biological replicates. For edgeR calls, the cutoffs were a false discovery rate-adjusted p below 0.01 and a log2 fold-change threshold of 1. As an exploratory analysis of dynamics, max-normalized trajectories of the 1000 most abundant clonotypes were examined with PCA combined with hierarchical clustering. Separately sequenced CD4+ and CD8+ repertoires were used to assign the CD4 or CD8 phenotype of responding clones. The public reads were quality trimmed at Q25 with fastp and then assembled into clones with MiXCR by TCRdb, keeping productive beta chains. CDR3 protein sequences are deduplicated, and each keeps its most common genes and DNA. TCRdb's processing, not the authors' own work, is the source of the V and J calls. For this sample there are some 340,000 distinct CDR3 sequences; approximately 13% appear just once. 20% to 25% of the sample is held by the ten biggest clonotypes.

This clonotype has only a few counts. No cognate antigen has been identified for it. Base qualities were left out, and no much larger clone turns up one base away. V loses 3 bases at its end and J loses 4 bases; junction bases beyond the gene matches: 12. The CDR3 has 18 amino acids, counting the end cysteine and phenylalanine. The read is trimmed to its CDR3 DNA, 54 bases read in frame from base 1. The germline V gene gives CDR1 as LGHNT and CDR2 as FRNRAP. The chain is encoded by TRBV12-5 joined to TRBJ2-3, with 11 bases aligning to TRBD2. The sequenced sample consisted of PBMCs or a T cell subset sorted from them (not recorded which). The clonotype originates from a man aged 18-30 years who had mild COVID-19 (a few samples of this study predate the infection). The sample titles of this study are shuffled in the database, so cell type and time point are left out; the donor was told from shared clones. The CDR3 here reads CASGFPSPLAGGADTQYF. The nucleotide sequence reads TGTGCTAGTGGTTTCCCCTCCCCGCTAGCGGGGGGCGCAGATACGCAGTATTTT.